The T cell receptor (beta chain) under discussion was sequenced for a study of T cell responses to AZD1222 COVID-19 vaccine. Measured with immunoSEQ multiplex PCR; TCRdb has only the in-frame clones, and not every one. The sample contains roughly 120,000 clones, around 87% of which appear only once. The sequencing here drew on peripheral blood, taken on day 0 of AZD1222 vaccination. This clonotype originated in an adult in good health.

The chain's CDR3 is CASSPLVGGVNEQYF. The CDR3 DNA sequence: TGTGCCAGCAGCCCTCTCGTGGGAGGCGTCAACGAGCAGTACTTC. The chain recombines TRBV28 with TRBJ2-7, with D tentatively TRBD2 (6 bases). The V end lost 6 bases, the J end lost 5 bases, and 20 bases lay between the germline ends. CDR1 and CDR2 from the germline V gene are MDHEN and SYDVKM. This CDR3 is built from 15 residues.